Sequencing of this T cell receptor (beta chain) was carried out in a study of CD8 T cells in Susac syndrome. The CD8+ and CD4+ T cells were negatively isolated, with the TEMRA cells enriched by FACS. It was with random hexamers that about 0.45 to 1 ug RNA was reverse transcribed. TCR beta CDR3 was amplified by immunoSEQ multiplex PCR. This amplification extended across 54 Vbeta and 13 Jbeta segments. TCRdb redid the calling of the immunoSEQ multiplex PCR reads with MiXCR, one entry per CDR3 protein. The sample records hundreds of thousands of distinct CDR3 sequences, about 95% being singletons. Notes on this clonotype: The antigen remains undetermined.

Study-level findings and limits: There was no clonal expansion in the CD4+ T cell repertoires of Susac syndrome.

V gave up 4 bases and J gave up 5 bases; unmatched junction bases: 10. Germline CDR1 MNHEY, CDR2 SVGAGI. The CDR3 is 15 amino acids. This rearrangement joins TRBV6-5 to TRBJ1-1, with TRBD1 matching 7 bases. This TCR was recovered from a human donor with Susac syndrome. Sequencing was done on a sample of CD4+ T cells from PBMCs. The CDR3 region is CASSSRTGRGTEAFF. CDR3 coding DNA: TGTGCCAGCAGTTCCCGGACAGGCCGGGGGACTGAAGCTTTCTTT.